The present T cell receptor beta chain was sequenced within a study of blood T cell repertoires in COVID-19. About the study: The United States, Italy and Spain provided the acute and convalescent COVID-19 samples. Sources were T cells, B-cell-depleted T cells, or PBMCs; the material itself was cDNA or gDNA.

The authors' processing: Quantification of nucleated cells was approximated via reference gene primer amplification. TCRdb's table, derived via immunoSEQ multiplex PCR, lists solely in-frame clones and lacks some. Clonal size and the V and J genes are those of that table, whereas D and trimming came from the DNA. The data show roughly 64,000 clones, about nine tenths seen once. This CDR3 is 15 amino acids long. Germline CDR1 reads SNHLY; CDR2 reads FYNNEI. Trimming removed 4 bases from V and 8 bases from J; junction bases left unmatched: 10. The origin of this receptor is a woman older than 75 with active COVID-19. The gene calls are TRBV2 and TRBJ2-3, with TRBD2 matching over 9 bases. Sequencing input: peripheral blood. CDR3 sequence (DNA): TGTGCCAGCAGTGCGGGGCGGGGGGGCCAGGCTACGCAGTATTTT. Its translation is CASSAGRGGQATQYF.